One and the same sample provided the 29 T cell receptor beta chains below, sequenced in a study of shared clonotypes between healthy human individuals. Measured with immunoSEQ multiplex PCR; TCRdb has only the in-frame clones, and not every one. The profile covers 2 million to 2.5 million clones, with more than 90% appearing a single time and roughly 0.13% taken by the ten largest. Sequences were obtained from naive CD4+ T cells sorted from blood. Documented subset: CD45RA+ positively selected. These receptors all come from a man aged 18 to 30 in good health.

J is TRBJ2-1 and V is TRBV27; perhaps TRBD2 as D (7 bases). With 6 bases removed from V and 4 bases from J, the gap between germline ends came to 19 bases. Germline V gene sequence: CDR1 MNHEY, CDR2 SMNVEV (reference sequence). The CDR3 length is 16 residues. In nucleotides, the CDR3 is TGTGCCAGCAGCCCTCTCGGGGGGACACCTTACAATGAGCAGTTCTTC. Amino acids: CASSPLGGTPYNEQFF.

As regards this clone: Other DNA sequences in this sample translate to the same CDR3. The J gene is TRBJ1-3, the V gene TRBV29-1, with D possibly TRBD1 on 5 matching bases. Trimming stripped 4 bases from V and 3 bases from J, with 7 bases between. The CDR3 totals 12 residues. CDR1 SQVTM and CDR2 ANQGSEA come from the germline V gene. The CDR3 is CSVGGGGNTIYF. In nucleotides, the CDR3 is TGCAGCGTTGGGGGCGGTGGAAACACCATATATTTT.

V is TRBV28 and J is TRBJ2-2, with TRBD2 matching 9 bases. Germline V gene lookup returns CDR1 MDHEN and CDR2 SYDVKM. The CDR3 sequence is 14 residues long. After removal of 6 bases from V and 7 bases from J, the junction contained 6 bases not matched to a gene. CDR3 sequence: CASSPGSGGGELFF. For the CDR3, the DNA is TGTGCCAGCAGCCCGGGTAGCGGGGGCGGGGAGCTGTTTTTT.

The J gene is TRBJ2-1, the V gene TRBV6-1; 7 bases map to TRBD2. CDR3 size: 14 residues. Per the germline V gene, CDR1 is MNHNS and CDR2 is SASEGT. The trim removed 7 bases at V and 15 bases at J, leaving 18 bases unmatched. The chain's CDR3 is CASTPRGGVVFAFF. The CDR3 DNA sequence: TGTGCCAGCACCCCCCGGGGAGGGGTCGTGTTTGCGTTCTTC.

The chain couples TRBV18 to TRBJ2-7; D is unresolved. V lost 1 base, J lost 7 bases, and 8 bases lay in between. CDR1 is KGHSH and CDR2 is LQKENI in the germline V gene. The CDR3 is made up of 12 amino acids. CDR3 DNA sequence: TGTGCCAGCTCACCACTCGTTGGGGAGCAGTACTTC. This sequence encodes CASSPLVGEQYF.

The CDR3 spells CASSPGPVGKGTGELFF. The CDR3 coding sequence is TGCGCCAGCAGCCCGGGTCCCGTAGGGAAGGGGACCGGGGAGCTGTTTTTT. The chain is built from TRBV5-1 and TRBJ2-2; possible D gene TRBD1, 5 bases. The germline V gene has CDR1 SGHRS and CDR2 YFSETQ. CDR3 length: 17 amino acids. The V end lost 4 bases, the J end lost 5 bases, and 21 bases lay between the germline ends.

The gene calls are TRBV19 and TRBJ1-5, with a possible D match to TRBD1 (5 bases). V was pared by 8 bases and J by 0 bases, with 14 bases between. Germline values: CDR1 LNHDA, CDR2 SQIVND (reference sequence). The CDR3 is made up of 15 amino acids. DNA of the CDR3: TGTGCCAGTCTAGGGGTAGCATATAGCAATCAGCCCCAGCATTTT. Amino acids: CASLGVAYSNQPQHF.

This chain joins TRBV7-2 and TRBJ2-7; no definite D call. The CDR3 covers 13 residues. Germline lookup yields CDR1 SGHTA and CDR2 FQGNSA. Trimming took 6 bases from V and 4 from J, leaving 13 bases between them. The DNA for the CDR3 is TGTGCCAGCAGATCGGCCGGCGGTTACGAGCAGTACTTC. This codes for CASRSAGGYEQYF.

The chain combines TRBV7-9 with TRBJ1-4; D possibly corresponds to TRBD1 (5 bases). Germline V gene data show CDR1 as SEHNR and CDR2 as FQNEAQ (reference sequence). The length of the CDR3 is 15 residues. The germline V and J ends were trimmed by 4 bases and 8 bases, with 17 bases remaining between them. The CDR3 reads CASSSGPSRGEKLFF. CDR3 sequence (DNA): TGTGCCAGCAGCTCGGGACCCTCACGAGGGGAAAAACTGTTTTTT.

The chain links TRBV29-1 to TRBJ1-2; D is ambiguous. Trimming took off 3 bases at V and 4 bases at J, with 12 bases between the two ends. The CDR3 sequence is 13 residues long. Germline CDR1 is SQVTM and CDR2 is ANQGSEA. The CDR3 DNA is TGCAGCGTTGACCGAACGATACCCTATGGCTACACCTTC. Protein: CSVDRTIPYGYTF.

J is TRBJ2-5 and V is TRBV6-5, with D possibly TRBD2 on 5 matching bases. The CDR3 contains 14 residues. V was trimmed by 6 bases and J by 4 bases, leaving 15 bases between them. CDR1 is MNHEY, CDR2 SVGAGI, per germline. The CDR3 region is CASRADTSPETQYF. CDR3 nucleotides: TGTGCCAGCAGGGCTGATACTAGTCCAGAGACCCAGTACTTC.

This sequence joins TRBV20-1 and TRBJ2-1; no clear D gene. The CDR3 consists of 10 residues. CDR1 and CDR2 from the germline V gene are DFQATT and SNEGSKA (reference sequence). Trimming cost V 8 bases and J 7 bases, with 9 bases left between them. DNA for the CDR3: TGCAGTACCGGAAGGAATGAGCAGTTCTTC. Translation: CSTGRNEQFF.

The V call is TRBV9, the J call TRBJ1-1, with D possibly TRBD1 on 5 matching bases. The CDR3 runs to 14 residues. Trimming removed 0 bases at V and 7 bases at J, with 13 bases between. CDR1 is SGDLS and CDR2 is YYNGEE in the germline V gene. The CDR3 here is CASSVDGDSHEAFF. CDR3 nucleotides: TGTGCCAGCAGCGTAGATGGCGACAGCCATGAAGCTTTCTTT.

The V call is TRBV28, the J call TRBJ1-2; no firm D call. The CDR3 is made up of 14 amino acids. The germline gives CDR1 MDHEN, CDR2 SYDVKM. Trimming shortened V by 8 bases and J by 4 bases, and 17 bases separated the two germline ends. The CDR3 reads CASLRSGQTYGYTF. The CDR3 DNA is TGTGCCAGCCTGCGAAGCGGGCAGACCTATGGCTACACCTTC.

The genes are TRBV30 and TRBJ1-5; 9 bases align to TRBD1. Germline V CDR1 and CDR2: GTSNPN, SVGIG (reference sequence). CDR3 length: 14 residues. The ends lost 5 bases at V and 4 bases at J; junction bases unmatched: 6. The DNA for the CDR3 is TGTGCCTGGGACCGGACAGGGGCGAATCAGCCCCAGCATTTT. Its translation: CAWDRTGANQPQHF.

The DNA for the CDR3 is TGTGCCAGCAGCTTCTTTAGCGGGGGGCTGGATAATGAGCAGTTCTTC. The encoded protein is CASSFFSGGLDNEQFF. The chain combines TRBV7-3 with TRBJ2-1, with 10 bases aligning to TRBD2. The CDR3 covers 16 residues. The germline CDR1 and CDR2 sequences are SGHTA and FQGTGA. J was trimmed by 7 bases and V by 3 bases; bases with no gene match: 9.

V usage is TRBV7-8 and J usage is TRBJ1-4; 7 bases match TRBD1. CDR1 is SGHVS, CDR2 FQNEAQ, per germline. J gave up 0 bases and V 4 bases, and 5 bases lay outside the gene matches. The CDR3 is 16 amino acids. CDR3 amino acids: CASSSQGTSTNEKLFF. DNA for the CDR3: TGTGCCAGCAGCTCACAGGGGACCTCAACTAATGAAAAACTGTTTTTT.

V and J are TRBV7-9 and TRBJ2-2, with 9 positions matching TRBD2. Germline V CDR1 and CDR2: SEHNR, FQNEAQ (reference sequence). The CDR3 covers 17 residues. V was pared by 4 bases and J by 6 bases, with 12 bases of the junction left unmatched. The CDR3 bases are TGTGCCAGCAGCTACAGGTCTAGCGGGAAAAGGGCCGGGGAGCTGTTTTTT. Its translation: CASSYRSSGKRAGELFF.

V usage is TRBV7-8 and J usage is TRBJ2-3; 12 bases fit TRBD2. This CDR3 is 18 amino acids long. The junction had 8 bases not matched to a gene; V was cut back by 4 bases and J by 0 bases. The germline V gene has CDR1 SGHVS and CDR2 FQNEAQ. The CDR3 sequence is CASSSRLAGVISTDTQYF. For the CDR3, the DNA is TGTGCCAGCAGCTCGCGACTAGCGGGGGTCATTAGCACAGATACGCAGTATTTT.

This chain connects TRBV7-2 to TRBJ2-2; the D gene is possibly TRBD1 (5 bases). V was clipped by 3 bases and J by 6 bases, with 14 bases between them. In germline, CDR1 is SGHTA, CDR2 FQGNSA. The CDR3 runs 15 residues. CDR3 loop: CASSFLIQGSGELFF. The CDR3 DNA follows: TGTGCCAGCAGCTTTTTGATCCAGGGTTCCGGGGAGCTGTTTTTT.

The rearrangement uses TRBV5-1 and TRBJ2-1, with a tentative D call TRBD2 (6 bases). Germline CDR1 is SGHRS and CDR2 is YFSETQ. Trimming took 5 bases from V and 4 from J, leaving 16 bases between them. The CDR3 runs to 15 residues. CDR3 residues: CASRPGLGGYNEQFF. Here the CDR3 DNA reads TGCGCCAGCAGGCCCGGACTGGGGGGATACAATGAGCAGTTCTTC.

A word on this clone: This may be a read error, as it is one base from a much larger clone. V usage is TRBV5-8 and J usage is TRBJ2-7; D unresolved. Germline CDR1 is SGHTS and CDR2 is YDEGEE. The length of the CDR3 is 11 residues. Deletions cut 2 bases from V and 0 bases from J, with 0 bases between. CDR3 sequence: CASSFSYEQYF. The CDR3 DNA follows: TGTGCCAGCAGCTTCTCCTACGAGCAGTACTTC.

This clone was picked up one time. The chain uses TRBV5-1 and TRBJ2-7, with TRBD1 as a possible D gene (6 bases). This CDR3 comprises 14 residues. Trimming removed 7 bases from V and 2 bases from J, with 16 bases in between. Germline V gene data show CDR1 as SGHRS and CDR2 as YFSETQ. Written as DNA, the CDR3 is TGCGCCAGCGGGGCGGCAGGGGCCACCTACGAGCAGTACTTC. Amino acid sequence: CASGAAGATYEQYF. The full variable domain, rest sourced from reference TRBV5-1 and TRBJ2-7, is KAGVTQTPRYLIKTRGQQVTLSCSPISGHRSVSWYQQTPGQGLQFLFEYFSETQRNKGNFPGRFSGRQFSNSRSEMNVSTLELGDSALYLCASGAAGATYEQYFGPGTRLTVT.

The rearrangement uses TRBV7-2 and TRBJ1-2; TRBD1 aligns across 7 bases. The trim removed 0 bases at V and 4 bases at J, leaving 5 bases unmatched. The CDR3 extends over 15 amino acids. CDR1 and CDR2 (germline): SGHTA, FQGNSA. The CDR3 reads CASSLASAGGYGYTF. The CDR3 bases are TGTGCCAGCAGCTTAGCAAGCGCAGGGGGCTATGGCTACACCTTC.

This chain connects TRBV5-4 to TRBJ2-7; weak D call: TRBD2 (5 bases). V was pared by 1 base and J by 7 bases, with 21 bases between. This CDR3 comprises 16 residues. CDR1 SGHNT and CDR2 YYREEE come from the germline V gene (reference sequence). CDR3 nucleotides: TGTGCCAGCAGCTTGTCCGAACCTAGCCCATCTAGGGAGCAGTACTTC. Its translation is CASSLSEPSPSREQYF.

The chain is built from TRBV4-1 and TRBJ2-2; D gene unclear. Germline CDR1 reads MGHRA; CDR2 reads YSYEKL. This CDR3 contains 15 residues. V was cut by 4 bases and J by 6 bases, with 15 bases left in between. The chain's CDR3 is CASSLAYGVAGELFF. The CDR3 DNA reads as TGCGCCAGCAGCCTCGCGTACGGTGTGGCCGGGGAGCTGTTTTTT.

The V gene is TRBV28, the J gene TRBJ2-7; 8 bases match TRBD2. This CDR3 has 13 residues. Germline-derived CDR1 and CDR2 are MDHEN and SYDVKM. V gave up 7 bases and J gave up 3 bases; unmatched junction bases: 5. DNA for the CDR3: TGTGCCAGCATTGCGGGGGGATACTACGAGCAGTACTTC. Amino acids: CASIAGGYYEQYF.

The chain links TRBV5-1 to TRBJ2-7; 7 nucleotides match TRBD1. The CDR3 runs to 12 residues. Germline V gene sequence: CDR1 SGHRS, CDR2 YFSETQ. The ends lost 9 bases at V and 5 bases at J; junction bases unmatched: 8. CDR3 protein: CAIDRERDEQYF. DNA of the CDR3: TGCGCCATCGACAGGGAAAGGGACGAGCAGTACTTC.

The chain has TRBV2 and TRBJ2-5; D remains unclear. Matching the DNA end better, TRBJ2-7 makes the J call doubtful. The germline gives CDR1 SNHLY, CDR2 FYNNEI. This CDR3 has 14 amino acids. CDR3 region: CASSVTSVSYEQYF. The CDR3 nucleotides read TGTGCCAGCAGTGTAACAAGCGTCTCCTACGAGCAGTACTTC.